The rows below give T cell receptor beta chains drawn from one sample of a study of blood T cells in healthy people across ages. TCRdb independently ran MiXCR on the 5' RACE reads; one entry per CDR3 protein. The top ten clones hold roughly 7% of a sample with about 1.4 million distinct CDR3 sequences, 59% of them seen once. The specimen sequenced was blood. The receptors originated from a man between 18 and 29 years old in good health. CDR3s include the opening cysteine and the closing phenylalanine or tryptophan.

TRBV5-1,TRBJ2-1,CASSLGDSNSYNEQFF
TRBV7-2,TRBJ2-5,CASSFPLAGGVETQYF
TRBV28,TRBJ2-3,CASSMEVGGRSDTQYF
TRBV7-9,TRBJ2-7,CASTHTYEQYF
TRBV5-6,TRBJ2-7,CASSRTQEGKGYEQYF
TRBV12-3/TRBV12-4,TRBJ1-2,CASSFERSNYGYTF
TRBV29-1,-,CSVVGAGQGDYEQYF
TRBV6-1,TRBJ2-6,CASSGIADNSGANVLTF
TRBV29-1,TRBJ2-5,CRADRDYETQYF
TRBV20-1,TRBJ2-3,CSAPPGGGHTDTQYF
TRBV6-2/TRBV6-3,-,CASSYSKGPEQYF
TRBV29-1,TRBJ2-7,CSVVPPTSGTSGSEQYF
TRBV28,TRBJ2-3,CTSSSPGTSGGEGTDTQYF
TRBV4-2,TRBJ2-5,CAIAPGPSGVQYF
TRBV20-1,TRBJ1-6,CSAAGTANSPLHF
TRBV25-1,TRBJ1-2,CASSEYGQGTNYGYTF
TRBV3-1,TRBJ2-5,CASARNRGETQYF
TRBV4-1,TRBJ1-1,CASSQAPGNTEAFF
TRBV6-5,-,CASSYGTSWDQETQYF
TRBV20-1,TRBJ2-1,CSAGGISYNEQFF
TRBV4-2,TRBJ2-2,CASSPSGSGVTGELFF
TRBV29-1,TRBJ2-2,CSVLPRGNTGELFF
TRBV20-1,TRBJ1-5,CSAPKEPQHF
TRBV6-2/TRBV6-3,TRBJ2-1,CVSSSRVDEQFF
TRBV4-1,TRBJ2-7,CASSHFLRTDPYEQYF
TRBV6-6,TRBJ1-3,CASSPLEGAGNTIYF
TRBV7-2,TRBJ2-5,CASSETSSGQETQYF
TRBV6-6,TRBJ2-1,CASRVSGRVKGSEQFF
TRBV6-2/TRBV6-3,TRBJ2-1,CASSQNRGRGWHNEQFF
TRBV29-1,TRBJ2-1,CSVSGTAIYNEQFF
TRBV16,TRBJ2-1,CASRGPHYEQFF
TRBV10-3,TRBJ2-7,CAISRTEATYEQYF
TRBV6-5,TRBJ1-4,CASRLGQAATNEKLFF
TRBV11-3,TRBJ2-5,CASSPRPMGTQYF
TRBV27,TRBJ1-2,CASSLLGQGGGYTF
TRBV6-6,TRBJ2-1,CASSYSGPNNEQFF
TRBV20-1,TRBJ1-5,CSARTGISNQPQHF
TRBV27,TRBJ2-7,CASSVTGGHLEQYF
TRBV4-1,TRBJ2-7,CASSPGTRKVYEQYF
TRBV24-1,TRBJ1-2,CATSEHRDEDYGYTF
TRBV29-1,TRBJ1-4,CSVRSWYNEKLFF
TRBV12-3/TRBV12-4,TRBJ2-2,CATPLYSGSRNGELFF
TRBV3-1,TRBJ2-1,CASSQVETINEQFF
TRBV14,TRBJ2-1,CASRRLASDNEQFF
TRBV20-1,TRBJ2-5,CSATPDRYQETQYF
TRBV10-3,TRBJ2-5,CAIREGAAQETQYF
TRBV10-3,TRBJ2-1,CAIREGINEQFF
TRBV7-2,TRBJ1-2,CASSLPDNYGYTF
TRBV29-1,TRBJ2-5,CSGGGGKLQETQYF
TRBV6-6,TRBJ1-2,CASSYATGVDGYTF
TRBV5-1,TRBJ2-3,CASSSRTGASTDTQYF
TRBV9,TRBJ2-7,CASSPQIAGPYEQYF
TRBV11-3,TRBJ2-7,CASSLDRAGTSYNEQYF
TRBV5-1,TRBJ2-5,CASSVRGQNFQETQYF
TRBV29-1,TRBJ2-7,CSVQDKPYEQYF
TRBV5-4,-,CASSARGVGDYEQYF
TRBV15,TRBJ1-5,CATSIDGRRGQPQHF
TRBV5-1,TRBJ1-3,CASRGTGTPSGNTIYF
TRBV11-2,TRBJ2-1,CASSLYSEDNEQFF